This T cell receptor beta chain was captured by sequencing in a study of lymphopenia after photon versus proton radiotherapy. Overall study findings and caveats: Survival link was tested only in deceased patients; proton benefit remains a possibility. A bigger post-nadir fall in TCR diversity correlated inversely with survival time in deceased patients. Under photons, naive T cells and diversity fell while effector/memory populations rose.

Sequenced by immunoSEQ multiplex PCR; TCRdb stores in-frame clones only, minus some. The sample holds approximately 58,000 clones, 83% seen once. As concerns this clone: The antigen is undetermined.

This CDR3 is 12 amino acids long. Germline V gene lookup returns CDR1 MNHEY and CDR2 SMNVEV (reference sequence). V lost 2 bases to trimming and J lost 11 bases, with 10 bases between them. The chain uses TRBV27 and TRBJ2-1; D perhaps matches TRBD2 (6 bases). This TCR derives from a man aged 50-59 years with gastric cancer. This sample comprised peripheral blood, obtained from a patient treated with photon-based radiotherapy. The CDR3 reads CASSLAGLKQFF. CDR3 bases: TGTGCCAGCAGTTTAGCGGGGTTGAAGCAGTTCTTC.